This TCR beta chain was documented in a study of Ad26.COV2.S vaccination and SARS-CoV-2 variants. Sample treatment: roughly 18 received Ad26.COV2.S at low or high dose, single or two shots; 5 received placebo; per-sample allocation not given. Day 63 after the first injection of vaccine or placebo was the sampling time. An Ad26 vector expressing Wuhan-strain SARS-CoV-2 spike constituted the vaccine. V lost 2 bases to trimming and J lost 8 bases, with 10 bases between them. The germline V gene encodes CDR1 WSHSY and CDR2 SAAADI. The CDR3 length is 14 residues. Only in-frame clones appear in the TCRdb table, and some are missing; sequencing was by immunoSEQ multiplex PCR. This sample yields hundreds of thousands of clones, of which around 89% are seen a single time; 5% belongs to the top ten.

The rearrangement uses TRBV10-2 and TRBJ1-6; unclear D gene. Material: peripheral blood, obtained in a trial of Ad26.COV2.S vaccine versus placebo. This sequence was found in a person aged 18 to 65 who received the Ad26.COV2.S COVID-19 vaccine or a placebo. This chain's CDR3 is CASSEGGWDSPLHF. The CDR3 DNA reads TGCGCCAGCAGTGAGGGAGGGTGGGATTCACCCCTCCACTTT.